This record looks at one T cell receptor (beta chain) sequence and its context. V was pared by 6 bases and J by 8 bases, with 17 bases between. In germline, CDR1 is SGHDT, CDR2 YYEEEE. The CDR3 length is 13 residues. This specimen comes from a study of breast tumors, draining lymph nodes, adjacent tissues. Axillary draining lymph nodes of breast cancer patients supplied the node samples. TCRdb redid the calling of the multiplex PCR reads with MiXCR, one entry per CDR3 protein. The sample shows 160,000 or so distinct CDR3 sequences, 33% of them seen only once. The sequence was obtained from a female donor with breast cancer. Some clones in this sample may be carry-over from other donors' samples. This sequence joins TRBV5-6 and TRBJ2-5, with D possibly being TRBD2 (6 bases). The material sequenced was axillary lymph node tissue. The CDR3 loop reads CASNLRGGDTQYF. The CDR3 nucleotides read TGTGCCAGCAACTTAAGGGGCGGGGATACCCAGTACTTC.